Presented here are 25 T cell receptor beta chains from one specimen sequenced in a study of blood T cells in healthy people across ages. PCR was performed a second time for about 7 to 12 cycles using a sample-barcoded 5' primer and a J-beta primer mix. TCRdb re-called the 5' RACE reads with MiXCR, one entry per CDR3 protein. This table has 1,500,000 or so distinct CDR3 sequences, roughly 60% appearing once. The sample comprised blood. The receptor set was obtained from a man between 18 and 35 years old in good health.

The chain carries TRBV25-1 and TRBJ2-7; D may be TRBD1 or TRBD2 (5 bases each). The CDR3 loop spans 14 amino acids. The germline CDR1 and CDR2 sequences are MGHDK and SYGVNS. Trimming removed 3 bases at V and 6 bases at J, with 15 bases between. The CDR3 DNA is TGTGCCAGCAGTGATGACAGCCGAGGGCTCGAGCAGTACTTC. It is translated as CASSDDSRGLEQYF.

This clonotype appeared a few times. The V and J genes are TRBV7-2 and TRBJ2-3, with D perhaps TRBD1 (6 bases). The CDR3 contains 14 residues. V was shortened by 6 bases and J by 5 bases, with 15 bases between the two germline ends. Per the germline V gene, CDR1 is SGHTA and CDR2 is FQGNSA. For the CDR3, the DNA is TGTGCCAGCAGGTCCCTTAAAGGGGGAGATACGCAGTATTTT. Its translation: CASRSLKGGDTQYF.

This clonotype was observed a handful of times. The genes are TRBV4-1 and TRBJ2-7; TRBD2 is a possible D gene (5 bases). Germline V gives CDR1 MGHRA, CDR2 YSYEKL. V lost 0 bases to trimming and J lost 6 bases, with 6 bases between them. The CDR3 extends over 12 amino acids. DNA for the CDR3: TGCGCCAGCAGCCAAGATAGCGCCGAGCAGTACTTC. Its translation is CASSQDSAEQYF.

The V call is TRBV6-1, the J call TRBJ2-7, with D uncertain. Trimming removed 8 bases from V and 3 bases from J, with 17 bases in between. The germline V gene encodes CDR1 MNHNS and CDR2 SASEGT. This CDR3 is built from 14 residues. The CDR3 loop reads CASELNWAFYEQYF. As DNA, the CDR3 is TGTGCCAGCGAGCTTAATTGGGCCTTCTACGAGCAGTACTTC.

The V and J genes are TRBV4-1 and TRBJ1-2; tentatively, D is TRBD1 (5 bases). CDR1 is MGHRA, CDR2 YSYEKL, per germline. CDR3 length: 14 residues. Trimming shortened V by 2 bases and J by 8 bases, and 15 bases separated the two germline ends. The CDR3 loop reads CASSQNRDLRGYTF. The CDR3 nucleotides read TGCGCCAGCAGCCAAAACCGGGACTTAAGGGGCTACACCTTC.

The chain employs TRBV12-3 or TRBV12-4 and TRBJ2-1; 15 bases fit TRBD2. V gave up 6 bases and J gave up 7 bases; unmatched junction bases: 10. CDR3 length equals 17 residues. DNA of the CDR3: TGTGCCAGCAGATCCGGACTAGCGGGGGGGTACAAGAATGAGCAGTTCTTC. This gives the protein CASRSGLAGGYKNEQFF.

The gene calls are TRBV2 and TRBJ2-1; the D gene is possibly TRBD2 (5 bases). Trimming pared 4 bases from V and 6 bases from J, leaving 10 bases between. Germline values: CDR1 SNHLY, CDR2 FYNNEI. The CDR3 has 13 amino acids. The CDR3 nucleotides are TGTGCCAGCAGTGTGGGGAGATCCAATGAGCAGTTCTTC. Amino acids: CASSVGRSNEQFF.

This chain joins TRBV2 and TRBJ2-7; D gene uncertain. The germline CDR1 and CDR2 sequences are SNHLY and FYNNEI. This CDR3 spans 11 amino acids. Trimming stripped 10 bases from V and 3 bases from J, with 10 bases between. In DNA form, the CDR3 reads TGTGCCACCGGGCCTTACTACGAGCAGTACTTC. This encodes CATGPYYEQYF. The variable domain in full, with the rest retrieved from reference TRBV2 and TRBJ2-7, is EPEVTQTPSHQVTQMGQEVILRCVPISNHLYFYWYRQILGQKVEFLVSFYNNEISEKSEIFDDQFSVERPDGSNFTLKIRSTKLEDSAMYFCATGPYYEQYFGPGTRLTVT.

V and J are TRBV7-2 and TRBJ2-1; no firm D call. In germline, CDR1 is SGHTA, CDR2 FQGNSA. CDR3 length: 18 amino acids. Trimming cost V 1 base and J 5 bases, with 21 bases left between them. The CDR3 coding sequence is TGTGCCAGCAGCTTAGAAGGCCCCCCCCCTGGCAAGAACAATGAGCAGTTCTTC. Encoded protein: CASSLEGPPPGKNNEQFF.

The rearrangement uses TRBV6-5 and TRBJ1-2; D is ambiguous. Germline assignment: CDR1 MNHEY and CDR2 SVGAGI. The V and J ends lost 2 bases and 2 bases respectively, with 12 bases between them. The CDR3 length is 15 residues. Written as DNA, the CDR3 is TGTGCCAGCAGTTACCGGGAGAGACAAAACTATGGCTACACCTTC. Translation: CASSYRERQNYGYTF.

This clonotype was counted a single time. J is TRBJ2-7 and V is TRBV7-2, with 11 bases aligning to TRBD2. The J segment lost 4 bases and the V segment lost 5 bases, leaving 10 bases of the junction unmatched. Germline assignment: CDR1 SGHTA and CDR2 FQGNSA. The CDR3 length is 16 residues. CDR3 protein: CASSPRGTSGMYEQYF. DNA of the CDR3: TGTGCCAGCAGCCCCCGCGGGACTAGCGGTATGTACGAGCAGTACTTC.

The rearrangement links TRBV29-1 to TRBJ2-7; tentatively, D is TRBD1 or TRBD2 (5 bases each). Trimming took off 7 bases at V and 2 bases at J, with 12 bases between the two ends. This CDR3 contains 12 residues. The germline V gene encodes CDR1 SQVTM and CDR2 ANQGSEA. CDR3 DNA sequence: TGCAGCGCCCTGATGGGGGCCTACGAGCAGTACTTC. This translates into CSALMGAYEQYF.

The chain couples TRBV4-2 to TRBJ2-7; 9 bases map to TRBD1. This CDR3 contains 16 residues. With V trimmed by 2 bases and J by 0 bases, 5 bases remained unmatched. CDR1 and CDR2 (germline): LGHNA, YNFKEQ. The CDR3 protein is CASSQIGQGSSYEQYF. In DNA, the CDR3 is TGTGCCAGCAGCCAAATCGGACAGGGGAGCTCCTACGAGCAGTACTTC.

The rearrangement links TRBV15 to TRBJ1-3; D remains unclear. Trimming left V 3 bases short and J 2 bases short, with 11 bases between. CDR1 is LNHNV and CDR2 is YYDKDF in the germline V gene (reference sequence). The CDR3 spans 15 residues. The CDR3 sequence: CATSRSQVPGNTIYF. The DNA of the CDR3 is TGTGCCACCAGCAGGAGTCAGGTCCCTGGAAACACCATATATTTT.

The chain uses TRBV28 and TRBJ1-5, with unresolved D. Trimming removed 5 bases from V and 7 bases from J, with 15 bases in between. This CDR3 is built from 14 residues. The germline gives CDR1 MDHEN, CDR2 SYDVKM. The CDR3 nucleotides read TGTGCCAGCAGTCTAACCGGCTTCCCACAGCCCCAGCATTTT. Amino acid sequence: CASSLTGFPQPQHF.

A single count supports this clonotype. V gene TRBV9 combines with J gene TRBJ2-5, with 7 bases aligning to TRBD2. Per germline, CDR1 SGDLS and CDR2 YYNGEE. This CDR3 region has 15 residues. The V and J ends lost 2 bases and 5 bases, in that order; junction bases with no gene match: 9. The CDR3 DNA is TGTGCCAGCAGCGTTCGACCTTACGGGGGGGAGACCCAGTACTTC. Protein sequence: CASSVRPYGGETQYF. The full variable domain, with the rest looked up from reference TRBV9 and TRBJ2-5, is DSGVTQTPKHLITATGQRVTLRCSPRSGDLSVYWYQQSLDQGLQFLIQYYNGEERAKGNILERFSAQQFPDLHSELNLSSLELGDSALYFCASSVRPYGGETQYFGPGTRLLVL.

This clonotype was detected a few times. The chain recombines TRBV3-1 with TRBJ2-2; D unclear. Trimming stripped 0 bases from V and 6 bases from J, with 14 bases between. Looked up from germline, CDR1 is LGHDT and CDR2 is YNNKEL (reference sequence). This CDR3 has 16 amino acids. As DNA, the CDR3 is TGTGCCAGCAGCCAAGATAATAATCTTCCATCCGGGGAGCTGTTTTTT. Its translation is CASSQDNNLPSGELFF.

This rearrangement joins TRBV12-3 or TRBV12-4 to TRBJ2-1; D is possibly TRBD1 or TRBD2 (7 bases each). Trimming cost V 5 bases and J 5 bases, with 22 bases left between them. CDR3 length equals 17 residues. In DNA, the CDR3 is TGTGCCAGCAGTCCCAAAGAGAGGCAGGGGGGGGACAATGAGCAGTTCTTC. Amino acid sequence: CASSPKERQGGDNEQFF.

The chain is built from TRBV7-8 and TRBJ2-4; TRBD2 agrees at 7 bases. V shed 2 bases, J shed 13 bases, and the junction held 11 bases outside the gene matches. The CDR3 contains 14 residues. Germline-derived CDR1 and CDR2 are SGHVS and FQNEAQ. CDR3 protein: CASSLIRGGREQYF. The CDR3 bases are TGTGCCAGCAGCTTAATCCGCGGCGGGAGAGAGCAGTACTTC.

The CDR3 is CASSLGLAGLADEQFF. In nucleotides, the CDR3 is TGTGCCAGCAGTTTAGGGCTAGCGGGGCTTGCGGATGAGCAGTTCTTC. V and J are TRBV6-5 and TRBJ2-1; 9 nucleotides align to TRBD2. Per germline, CDR1 MNHEY and CDR2 SVGAGI. The CDR3 is 16 amino acids. V gave up 4 bases and J gave up 8 bases; unmatched junction bases: 12.

The rearrangement links TRBV6-2 or TRBV6-3 to TRBJ2-2, with TRBD1 as a possible D gene (5 bases). The CDR3 has 15 residues. Trimming left V 0 bases short and J 6 bases short, with 11 bases between. Germline V gene lookup returns CDR1 MNHEY and CDR2 SVGEGT. The CDR3 is CASSYSDRMSGELFF. The CDR3 DNA reads TGTGCCAGCAGTTACTCTGACAGAATGTCCGGGGAGCTGTTTTTT.

This clonotype came up a few times. The chain has TRBV12-3 or TRBV12-4 and TRBJ1-2, with D unresolved. V was trimmed by 5 bases and J by 4 bases, leaving 14 bases between them. The length of the CDR3 is 14 residues. CDR3 region: CASSPSGRIYGYTF. CDR3 in DNA: TGTGCCAGCAGTCCATCGGGCCGGATCTATGGCTACACCTTC.

This CDR3 is CASSPVGWKRNTEAFF. For the CDR3, the DNA is TGTGCCAGCAGCCCGGTGGGGTGGAAGCGGAACACTGAAGCTTTCTTT. The gene calls are TRBV11-2 and TRBJ1-1, with unresolved D. The ends were cut back, 5 bases at V and 1 base at J, with 17 bases in the middle. Germline-derived CDR1 and CDR2 are SGHAT and FQNNGV. The CDR3 loop spans 16 amino acids.

This clonotype showed up just a few times. This rearrangement joins TRBV3-1 to TRBJ2-7; tentatively, D is TRBD1 or TRBD2 (5 bases each). V gave up 2 bases and J gave up 3 bases, with 11 bases separating them. Per the germline V gene, CDR1 is LGHDT and CDR2 is YNNKEL (reference sequence). This CDR3 has 14 amino acids. The CDR3 protein is CASSQTEGFYEQYF. CDR3 nucleotide sequence: TGTGCCAGCAGCCAAACTGAGGGGTTCTACGAGCAGTACTTC.

The genes are TRBV11-2 and TRBJ1-1; no firm D call. CDR3 length: 12 residues. The V end was cut by 7 bases, the J end by 5 bases, with 11 bases between. CDR1 SGHAT and CDR2 FQNNGV come from the germline V gene. The CDR3 spells CASTRQETEAFF. Here the CDR3 DNA reads TGTGCCAGCACCCGGCAAGAGACTGAAGCTTTCTTT.